The subject of this entry is one T cell receptor (beta chain). Its recognized antigen is unknown. No qualities accompany the bases; no much larger clone lies one base away. This sample also contains other DNA sequences that code for the same CDR3. This record comes from a study of shared clonotypes between healthy human individuals (dated by TCRdb to the early 2020s). Context from the whole study: A couple of women and a few men aged 18 to 49 years were included in the cohort. For each donor, three plates each were used for CD4 naive and CD4 memory, two plates were used for CD8 naive, and one plate was used for CD8 memory. To estimate repertoire size and how much clonotype sharing occurs between individuals, the study deeply sequenced the blood TCR repertoires of five healthy adults. Libraries were prepared and TCR repertoires were sequenced by different laboratories using diverse techniques, in order to increase sequencing depth and limit assay-specific biases. Leukapheresis yielded between about 0.85 and 9.5 billion PBMCs per donor.

Using the deep immunoSEQ assay, multiplex PCR amplified TCR CDR3 regions from genomic DNA. Extracted genomic DNA from each cell subset was spread evenly across all wells of several immunoSEQ 96-well plates, with each plate serving as a replicate. For sorted subsets, about 200 ng genomic DNA, equal to 30,000 to 35,000 T cell genomes, was loaded into each replicate PCR. Purified libraries were quantified with a Qubit 3.0 fluorometer, sized on a Bioanalyzer 2100, and re-quantified with the KAPA Library Quantification kit. A separate single-read 150-cycle Illumina NextSeq 550 flow cell was used to sequence each immunoSEQ 96-well plate. The published analysis was carried out like this. Because the immunoSEQ output held only junctional sequences and lacked quality scores, the filtering could not match the filtering applied to full-length reads. To assign V/J genes and CDR3, sequences were annotated using PyIR, a Python wrapper for IgBLAST v1.9, with IMGT germline references. Reads were filtered out if the reads had weak V/J assignments (E-value above 1e-6), no CDR3, stop codons, out-of-frame junctions, or ambiguous translated residues. V3J clonotypes were defined as sequences sharing the same inferred V gene, J gene, and CDR3 amino acid sequence. To compute the percentage overlap between repertoires, the number of shared unique clonotypes was divided by the size of the smaller repertoire. Three approaches were used to assess repertoire richness: RTK rarefaction, the Chao1 estimator, and Recon v2.1 estimates of unobserved clonotypes. OLGA was used to compute generation probabilities for all TCRbeta clonotypes that the gDNA method yielded from several donors. As stored in TCRdb, this immuneACCESS dataset retains in-frame rearrangements with V and J assigned. A fraction of the clones does not appear; measured against another copy, unresolved V genes explain less than half of the discrepancy, and the remainder lacks a known reason. V and J calls and clone size are copied from that table; D and trimming were computed from the DNA. For this sample the table gives over a million clones, of which roughly 95% were detected only once. The ten top clones hold more than 0.9% of the sample.

The investigation overall reported the following: Based on pairwise subsampling, the degree of clonotype sharing among donors was expected to be affected by sequencing depth. Rarefaction of sorted-subset datasets indicated incomplete sequencing despite the large sequencing depth. Because the study included a small number of donors, the genetic and exposure-history diversity represented was limited. When a handful of donors were compared, the shared fraction of clonotypes was about 5% for naive CD4, 3.5% for naive CD8, roughly 2.5% for memory CD4, and 0.35% to 0.4% for memory CD8. Naive subsets generally had larger estimated clonotype richness than memory subsets. Compared with non-shared clonotypes, the clonotypes found in all four sorted-subset donors had higher generation probabilities. Only blood was sampled, and tissue TCR repertoires likely differ from those in blood.

From cysteine to phenylalanine, the CDR3 is 14 amino acids long. Kept here is only the CDR3 DNA, which spans 42 bases and is read in frame from base 1. At the junction V is shortened by 0 bases and J by 4 bases; bases outside the gene matches: 1. The CDR1 and CDR2 encoded by the germline V gene are SGDLS and YYNGEE. The donors were healthy, HIV-negative adults who had no recently reported acute infections or vaccinations. Every donor was a Caucasian adult living in Nashville, Tennessee, USA. CD4+ T cells were enriched through magnetic negative selection, after which naive cells were positively selected on CD45RA and the remaining negative fraction served as the memory subset. After blood collection by leukapheresis, PBMCs were isolated using Ficoll-Histopaque density gradient centrifugation and then cryopreserved in the vapor phase of liquid nitrogen. Purity and quantity of every magnetically sorted T cell population were checked by analytical flow cytometry. Each sorted fraction had its genomic DNA isolated and then quantified by UV absorbance on a Nanodrop 2000c.

This TCR derives from a man aged 30-40 years in good health. Material for sequencing was naive CD4+ T cells sorted from blood. The intended sense of this specimen's cell subset or site label: CD45RA+ positively selected. The V and J genes are TRBV9 and TRBJ1-3; a stretch of 7 junction bases matches TRBD1. The CDR3 corresponds to CASSVEGAGNTIYF. In nucleotide form, the sequence is TGTGCCAGCAGCGTAGAGGGGGCCGGAAACACCATATATTTT. Reference TRBV9 and TRBJ1-3 proteins supply the regions before and after the CDR3; the full variable domain is: DSGVTQTPKHLITATGQRVTLRCSPRSGDLSVYWYQQSLDQGLQFLIQYYNGEERAKGNILERFSAQQFPDLHSELNLSSLELGDSALYFCASSVEGAGNTIYFGEGSWLTVV.